Below, one T cell receptor (beta chain) is given with its context. Its antigen is as yet unknown. This specimen belongs to a study of cytomegalovirus exposure and HLA in healthy donors. Overall study results and limits: Rare TCR sequences dominated, though some public TCRs recurred in many donors. Earlier analysis looked at TCR beta V segments, and most were productive about 90% or about 30% of the time.

Germline V lookup: CDR1 SGDLS, CDR2 YYNGEE. The CDR3 has 14 amino acids. V shed 0 bases and J shed 8 bases, with 14 bases lying between them. The PCR was carried out with 60 Vbeta primers and 13 Jbeta primers. Profiling relied on immunoSEQ multiplex PCR, and the TCRdb table lists in-frame clones only, not all of them. This table has around 180,000 clones, 84% appearing once. Sequenced: PBMCs. V is TRBV9 and J is TRBJ1-1; D remains unclear. The sequence came from a girl between 5 and 17 years old in good health and CMV-seropositive. The CDR3, as DNA: TGTGCCAGCAGCGTAGATTCAGGCCAACTGGAAGCTTTCTTT. The encoded protein is CASSVDSGQLEAFF.